This TCR beta chain was sequenced during a study of OX40 agonist ivuxolimab in advanced cancers. Study in general: Three partial responders included one hepatocellular carcinoma patient and two cutaneous melanoma patients. Whole-study results and caveats: Averaged across samples, CD8+ T cells carried more expanded clones than CD4+ did. Both CD4+ and CD8+ T cell populations in blood had undergone clonal expansion by week 6 at 0.1 to 3.0 mg/kg.

The table came from immunoSEQ multiplex PCR; TCRdb's copy has only in-frame clones and leaves some out. Of approximately 27,000 clones in the sample, 79% were seen once. Systemic immunosuppression or autoimmune disease history was grounds to exclude patients. Regarding this clone: Its cognate antigen is unknown.

The sample here was CD4+ or CD8+ T cells sorted from blood, taken in a trial of the OX40 agonist ivuxolimab. The sequence derives from an adult with an advanced solid tumor such as melanoma, head and neck, liver or kidney cancer.

CDR3 DNA: TGTGCCAGCAGCTTGGATATTGGGATCGAACAGTACTTC. As protein: CASSLDIGIEQYF. The V call is TRBV5-5, the J call TRBJ2-7, with no clear D. V was clipped by 0 bases and J by 10 bases, with 14 bases between them. The CDR3 loop spans 13 amino acids. The germline CDR1 and CDR2 sequences are SGHKS and YYEKEE (reference sequence).